This TCR beta chain was observed in a study of cytomegalovirus exposure and HLA in healthy donors. Study background: Earlier results showed approximately 110 million unique TCR beta sequences derived from around 170 million T cells.

Study results and caveats: A cluster of highly shared sequence variants was likely a sequencing artifact. Later genetic work tied a missense DCLRE1C variant to beta-chain V and J trimming.

Note on this clone: The antigen remains undetermined.

The V and J ends lost 8 bases and 3 bases respectively, with 14 bases between them. Germline assignment: CDR1 MDHEN and CDR2 SYDVKM. This CDR3 comprises 13 residues. Primers: 60 Vbeta forward and 13 Jbeta reverse. Sequenced by immunoSEQ multiplex PCR; TCRdb stores in-frame clones only, minus some. The table shows some 140,000 clones, with about 78% occurring only once. This chain connects TRBV28 to TRBJ2-7; D is perhaps TRBD2 (5 bases). Input material: PBMCs. This TCR derives from a man in his forties or fifties in good health and CMV-seronegative. The CDR3: CASRSGILYEQYF. In nucleotides, the CDR3 is TGTGCCAGCCGCTCCGGGATCCTCTACGAGCAGTACTTC. The full variable domain, with the rest looked up from reference TRBV28 and TRBJ2-7, is DVKVTQSSRYLVKRTGEKVFLECVQDMDHENMFWYRQDPGLGLRLIYFSYDVKMKEKGDIPEGYSVSREKKERFSLILESASTNQTSMYLCASRSGILYEQYFGPGTRLTVT.